Detailed here is one T cell receptor (beta chain). Its target is unknown. Authors of the study amplified TCR beta CDR3 regions from RNA transcripts. RT-PCR in the first round (using the HTBI primer set) targeted the TCR CDR3. Each CDR3 protein gets one entry after TCRdb re-called the multiplex PCR reads with MiXCR. The table lists approximately 420,000 distinct CDR3 sequences, roughly an eighth of them singletons. The study enrolled patients aged 18 to 65 with newly diagnosed hyperthyroidism of under 2 months' duration. Diagnostic assessment was based on clinical symptoms, serum thyroxine and TRAb, thyroid ultrasound and orbital computed tomography. These data belong to a study of T cells in Graves' hyperthyroidism and ophthalmopathy. Study conclusions and caveats: Ophthalmopathy was model-predicted a median about 6.9 months pre-onset.

V shed 4 bases and J shed 7 bases, with 14 bases lying between them. CDR3 length: 14 amino acids. Germline V gene lookup returns CDR1 SGHDN and CDR2 FVKESK. Input material: blood. This sequence was found in a woman aged 18-29 years with Graves' hyperthyroidism. The rearrangement uses TRBV14 and TRBJ2-1, with D perhaps matching TRBD1 or TRBD2 (5 bases each). The CDR3 protein is CASSPGPARNEQFF. Written as DNA, the CDR3 is TGTGCCAGCAGCCCGGGACCAGCGAGGAATGAGCAGTTCTTC.